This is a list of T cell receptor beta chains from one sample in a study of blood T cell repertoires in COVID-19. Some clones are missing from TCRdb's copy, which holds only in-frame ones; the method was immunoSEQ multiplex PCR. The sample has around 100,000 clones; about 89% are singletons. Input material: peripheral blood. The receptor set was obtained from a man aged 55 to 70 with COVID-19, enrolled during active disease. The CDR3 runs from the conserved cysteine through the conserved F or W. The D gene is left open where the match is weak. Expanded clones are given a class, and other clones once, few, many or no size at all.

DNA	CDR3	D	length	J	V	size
TGTGCCAGCAGTACACGCGGGAGTGTGGACAATGAGCAGTTCTTC	CASSTRGSVDNEQFF	TRBD2	15	TRBJ2-1	TRBV28	.
TGCAGTGCTAGTGGTGGCGACGGGAGGGACTACGAGCAGTACTTC	CSASGGDGRDYEQYF	TRBD2	15	TRBJ2-7	TRBV20-1	.
TGCAGCTTCTGGACAGGGACGAACACTGAAGCTTTCTTT	CSFWTGTNTEAFF	TRBD1	13	TRBJ1-1	TRBV29-1	.
TGTGCCAGCACCTGGACAGGGGGGACCGGGGAGCTGTTTTTT	CASTWTGGTGELFF	TRBD1	14	TRBJ2-2	TRBV2	once
TGTGCCAGTAGTACACCCCGGGACTTGGGGTACGAGCAGTACTTC	CASSTPRDLGYEQYF	.	15	TRBJ2-7	TRBV19	.
TGTGCCAGCAGCTCTCCGGGACTAGTAACCGGGGAGCTGTTTTTT	CASSSPGLVTGELFF	TRBD2	15	TRBJ2-2	TRBV11-2	.
TGTGCCAGCAGTCTCAATTCACCCCTCCACTTT	CASSLNSPLHF	.	11	TRBJ1-6	TRBV3-1/TRBV3-2	.
TGTGCCAGCAGCTCATACAGATTCTCTGGGGCCAACGTCCTGACTTTC	CASSSYRFSGANVLTF	.	16	TRBJ2-6	TRBV7-8	.
TGCGCCAGCAGCTCCCCAGGTGGGGCTGGGAATGGCTACACCTTC	CASSSPGGAGNGYTF	.	15	TRBJ1-2	TRBV5-1	.
TGTGCCAGCAGCGTCAGGACTAGCGGGGAGACCTACAATGAGCAGTTCTTC	CASSVRTSGETYNEQFF	TRBD2	17	TRBJ2-1	TRBV9	once
TGTGCCAGTAGTCGAGGACAGGGTGTAAATGAGCAGTTCTTC	CASSRGQGVNEQFF	TRBD1	14	TRBJ2-1	TRBV19	.
TGTGCTAGTGGTTCAGGAAGCACAGATACGCAGTATTTT	CASGSGSTDTQYF	.	13	TRBJ2-3	TRBV12-5	.